This paragraph covers one T cell receptor (beta chain) sequence. Sequencing was performed with immunoSEQ multiplex PCR; in TCRdb, only in-frame clones are kept and a portion is missing. Altogether about 160,000 clones are present, roughly 95% being singletons, with the ten largest covering about 0.94%. Deletions cut 1 base from V and 5 bases from J, with 12 bases between. Germline CDR1 and CDR2: LGHDT and YNNKEL (reference sequence). This CDR3 comprises 16 residues. These data come from a study of control samples from healthy donors and cancer patients. This sequence joins TRBV3-1 (or the pseudogene TRBV3-2) and TRBJ1-6; no reliable D call. The receptor was derived from a young woman in good health. The source material was blood. In DNA, the CDR3 is TGTGCCAGCAGCCAAGGCCGGCAGAGAGATAATTCACCCCTCCACTTT. It codes for CASSQGRQRDNSPLHF.